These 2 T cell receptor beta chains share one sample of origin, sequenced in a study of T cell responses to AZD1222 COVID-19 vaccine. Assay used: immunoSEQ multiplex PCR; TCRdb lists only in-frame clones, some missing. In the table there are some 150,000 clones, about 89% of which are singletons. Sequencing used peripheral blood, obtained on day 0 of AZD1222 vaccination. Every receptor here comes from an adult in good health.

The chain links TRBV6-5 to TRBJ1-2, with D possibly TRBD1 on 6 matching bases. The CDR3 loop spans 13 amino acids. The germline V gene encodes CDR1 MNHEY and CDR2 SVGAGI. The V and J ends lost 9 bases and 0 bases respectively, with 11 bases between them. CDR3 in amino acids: CARSDRANYGYTF. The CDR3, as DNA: TGTGCCAGGTCGGACAGAGCTAACTATGGCTACACCTTC.

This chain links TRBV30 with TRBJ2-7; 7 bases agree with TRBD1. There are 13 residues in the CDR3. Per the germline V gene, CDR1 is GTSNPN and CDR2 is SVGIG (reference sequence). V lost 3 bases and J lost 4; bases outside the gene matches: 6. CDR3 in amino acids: CAWSPGGSYEQYF. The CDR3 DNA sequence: TGTGCCTGGAGCCCAGGGGGTTCGTACGAGCAGTACTTC.